The rows below give T cell receptor beta chains drawn from one sample of a study of shared clonotypes between healthy human individuals. Method: immunoSEQ multiplex PCR; TCRdb's copy keeps in-frame clones and lacks some. Of about 2 million clones listed, about 95% are singletons. The sample comprised naive CD8+ T cells sorted from blood. These receptor sequences come from a man aged 18 to 29 in good health. CDR3s include the opening cysteine and the closing phenylalanine or tryptophan. Each record gives: CDR3 length, J gene, V gene, D gene, clone size, CDR3 protein, CDR3 DNA. D genes are given only for firm matches. Clone size is stated in some rows and not others, as once, few, many or a class when expanded.

>16|TRBJ2-1|TRBV14|TRBD2|NA
CASSPLREGQQNEQFF
TGTGCCAGCAGCCCTCTTCGGGAGGGCCAACAAAATGAGCAGTTCTTC
>16|TRBJ2-3|TRBV10-3|NA|NA
CAISESTQWSTDTQYF
TGTGCCATCAGTGAGTCGACACAGTGGAGCACAGATACGCAGTATTTT
>14|TRBJ1-4|TRBV7-6|NA|NA
CASSRWTEGEKLFF
TGTGCCAGCAGCAGGTGGACTGAAGGTGAAAAACTGTTTTTT
>15|TRBJ1-1|TRBV7-8|NA|NA
CASSLSRGGVTEAFF
TGTGCCAGCAGCTTATCCAGGGGAGGGGTTACTGAAGCTTTCTTT
>14|TRBJ2-1|TRBV19|TRBD2|NA
CASTSAGFYNEQFF
TGTGCCAGTACCTCAGCGGGGTTCTACAATGAGCAGTTCTTC
>13|TRBJ2-7|TRBV19|NA|NA
CASDQGEGYEQYF
TGTGCCAGTGACCAGGGCGAAGGGTACGAGCAGTACTTC
>15|TRBJ2-1|TRBV7-9|TRBD2|NA
CASSLVAGGLPEQFF
TGTGCCAGCAGCTTAGTGGCGGGAGGGCTCCCCGAGCAGTTCTTC
>11|TRBJ2-5|TRBV29-1|NA|NA
CSVWSDWTQYF
TGCAGCGTTTGGTCCGACTGGACCCAGTACTTC
>12|TRBJ2-7|TRBV11-3|NA|NA
CASYHSGYEQYF
TGTGCCAGCTATCATAGCGGATACGAGCAGTACTTC
>14|TRBJ2-7|TRBV7-9|TRBD2|NA
CAFSGRERSDEQYF
TGTGCTTTCAGCGGGAGGGAGCGATCGGACGAGCAGTACTTC
>13|TRBJ1-1|TRBV5-4|NA|once
CASSYGGVAEAFF
TGTGCCAGCAGCTACGGGGGCGTCGCTGAAGCTTTCTTT
>14|TRBJ2-6|TRBV6-1|NA|NA
CASKELSGANVLTF
TGTGCCAGCAAAGAGCTCTCTGGGGCCAACGTCCTGACTTTC
>17|TRBJ2-7|TRBV4-1|TRBD1|once
CASSQVQTGQILYEQYF
TGCGCCAGCAGCCAAGTCCAAACGGGACAGATATTATACGAGCAGTACTTC
>12|TRBJ1-1|TRBV7-9|NA|NA
CAQARGDGEAFF
TGTGCCCAAGCCCGAGGGGACGGTGAAGCTTTCTTT
>12|TRBJ2-7|TRBV6-5|NA|NA
CASTGLSYEQYF
TGTGCCAGCACGGGGCTATCCTACGAGCAGTACTTC
>14|TRBJ2-1|TRBV9|NA|NA
CASSVARADNEQFF
TGTGCCAGCAGCGTAGCGCGGGCCGACAATGAGCAGTTCTTC
>15|TRBJ1-1|TRBV5-4|NA|NA
CASSLREGLRTEAFF
TGTGCCAGCAGCTTGAGGGAGGGTTTGAGGACTGAAGCTTTCTTT
>15|TRBJ2-7|TRBV7-9|NA|once
CASSSAAVQFYEQYF
TGTGCCAGCAGCTCAGCGGCAGTGCAATTCTACGAGCAGTACTTC
>17|TRBJ2-2|TRBV4-1|NA|NA
CASSQPLILGTTGELFF
TGCGCCAGCAGCCAACCCCTTATTCTCGGGACGACCGGGGAGCTGTTTTTT
>16|TRBJ1-1|TRBV28|NA|NA
CASRLWGPLMNTEAFF
TGTGCCAGCAGGTTATGGGGCCCCCTTATGAACACTGAAGCTTTCTTT
>14|TRBJ2-2|TRBV27|NA|few
CASSLYGNTGELFF
TGTGCCAGCAGTTTATACGGGAACACCGGGGAGCTGTTTTTT
>14|TRBJ1-2|TRBV5-4|NA|NA
CASSFRGSGHGYTF
TGTGCCAGCAGCTTTAGAGGATCCGGCCATGGCTACACCTTC
>16|TRBJ2-1|TRBV11-3|NA|once
CASSSRQTLSYNEQFF
TGTGCCAGCAGCTCCCGACAGACCCTCTCCTACAATGAGCAGTTCTTC
>14|TRBJ2-7|TRBV11-1|NA|NA
CASSFSGTSYEQYF
TGTGCCAGCAGCTTCTCGGGGACCTCCTACGAGCAGTACTTC
>16|TRBJ2-7|TRBV13|TRBD1|NA
CASSYLGTGLSGEQYF
TGTGCCAGCAGCTACCTCGGGACAGGCCTCTCAGGTGAGCAGTACTTC
>15|TRBJ1-6|TRBV11-2|NA|NA
CASSLGTGPNSPLHF
TGTGCCAGCAGCTTGGGCACCGGCCCTAATTCACCCCTCCACTTT
>15|TRBJ2-7|TRBV6-6|TRBD1|NA
CASSYSGGRVDEQYF
TGTGCCAGCAGTTACTCAGGGGGCAGGGTGGACGAGCAGTACTTC
>12|TRBJ2-5|TRBV5-1|NA|NA
CASSLGAETQYF
TGCGCCAGCAGCTTGGGGGCCGAGACCCAGTACTTC
>15|TRBJ1-4|TRBV4-1|NA|once
CASSRSGVLSEKLFF
TGCGCCAGCAGTCGGTCAGGGGTCTTGAGTGAAAAACTGTTTTTT
>12|TRBJ1-6|TRBV7-9|NA|NA
CASSFGNSPLHF
TGTGCCAGCAGCTTTGGTAATTCACCCCTCCACTTT
>15|TRBJ1-2|TRBV13|TRBD1|NA
CASSLGGDRGRGYTF
TGTGCCAGCAGCTTAGGAGGGGACAGGGGGCGAGGCTACACCTTC
>14|TRBJ2-6|TRBV28|NA|NA
CASRAGSGANVLTF
TGTGCCAGCAGGGCGGGGTCTGGGGCCAACGTCCTGACTTTC
>15|TRBJ1-5|TRBV19|NA|NA
CASSIGDYPNQPQHF
TGTGCCAGTAGTATAGGGGACTACCCCAATCAGCCCCAGCATTTT
>17|TRBJ2-2|TRBV5-1|NA|NA
CASSLLIRGPNTGELFF
TGCGCCAGCAGCTTACTGATCAGGGGACCCAACACCGGGGAGCTGTTTTTT
>13|TRBJ2-1|TRBV19|NA|NA
CASSIGPNNEQFF
TGTGCCAGTAGTATAGGCCCCAACAATGAGCAGTTCTTC
>21|TRBJ2-1|TRBV21-1|NA|NA
CASSTEEGCPGPTSSYNEQFF
TGTGCCAGCAGCACAGAGGAGGGTTGCCCAGGGCCAACAAGCTCCTACAATGAGCAGTTCTTC
>14|TRBJ2-1|TRBV6-5|NA|NA
CASSYSTLNNEQFF
TGTGCCAGCAGTTACTCGACCCTTAACAATGAGCAGTTCTTC
>14|TRBJ2-7|TRBV14|NA|NA
CASSPRQVAYEQYF
TGTGCCAGCAGCCCGCGACAGGTCGCGTACGAGCAGTACTTC
>13|TRBJ2-2|TRBV27|NA|few
CASSFSNTGELFF
TGTGCCAGCAGTTTTTCGAACACCGGGGAGCTGTTTTTT
>14|TRBJ2-5|TRBV7-9|NA|NA
CASSLGTVQETQYF
TGTGCCAGCAGCTTAGGGACAGTCCAAGAGACCCAGTACTTC
>17|TRBJ2-2|TRBV15|TRBD1|NA
CATSRAPGQGRPGELFF
TGTGCCACCAGCAGGGCTCCGGGACAGGGGCGTCCCGGGGAGCTGTTTTTT
>14|TRBJ2-3|TRBV7-9|NA|NA
CASSLSIQGDTQYF
TGTGCCAGCAGCTTAAGTATTCAGGGAGATACGCAGTATTTT